These 3 T cell receptor beta chains were all obtained from the same sample, sequenced in a study of shared clonotypes between healthy human individuals. Data came from immunoSEQ multiplex PCR; TCRdb stores just in-frame clones and leaves some out. Of fewer than 1 million clones listed, approximately 96% are singletons. Naivety among CD8 cells was defined by CD45RO negativity and positive CCR7 selection, thereby excluding terminally differentiated effector memory CD45RA+ cells. The sample taken for sequencing was naive CD8+ T cells sorted from blood. The source of these receptors is a man aged 25-45 years in good health.

This chain joins TRBV7-3 and TRBJ2-6, with D possibly being TRBD1 (6 bases). The CDR3 extends over 15 amino acids. V was cut by 5 bases and J by 3 bases, with 11 bases left in between. Germline V gene lookup returns CDR1 SGHTA and CDR2 FQGTGA. CDR3 DNA sequence: TGTGCCAGCAGCATTAACAGGGTTGGGGCCAACGTCCTGACTTTC. Protein sequence: CASSINRVGANVLTF.

The genes are TRBV7-9 and TRBJ2-1; 10 positions match TRBD2. Per the germline V gene, CDR1 is SEHNR and CDR2 is FQNEAQ (reference sequence). There are 17 residues in the CDR3. The trim removed 1 base at V and 8 bases at J, leaving 11 bases unmatched. For the CDR3, the DNA is TGTGCCAGCAGCTTAGGGACTAGCGGATCCTCTAGGGATGAGCAGTTCTTC. Translating gives CASSLGTSGSSRDEQFF.

This clone appeared a single time. This chain connects TRBV19 to TRBJ2-3, with TRBD1 matching over 7 bases. Trimming cost V 7 bases and J 2 bases; bases outside gene matches: 12. Germline V CDR1 and CDR2: LNHDA, SQIVND (reference sequence). This CDR3 comprises 16 residues. The CDR3 DNA is TGTGCCAGTACCTTGGGGACAGCCCTTAACACAGATACGCAGTATTTT. Encoded protein: CASTLGTALNTDTQYF. The full variable domain, its missing parts supplied by reference TRBV19 and TRBJ2-3, is DGGITQSPKYLFRKEGQNVTLSCEQNLNHDAMYWYRQDPGQGLRLIYYSQIVNDFQKGDIAEGYSVSREKKESFPLTVTSAQKNPTAFYLCASTLGTALNTDTQYFGPGTRLTVL.